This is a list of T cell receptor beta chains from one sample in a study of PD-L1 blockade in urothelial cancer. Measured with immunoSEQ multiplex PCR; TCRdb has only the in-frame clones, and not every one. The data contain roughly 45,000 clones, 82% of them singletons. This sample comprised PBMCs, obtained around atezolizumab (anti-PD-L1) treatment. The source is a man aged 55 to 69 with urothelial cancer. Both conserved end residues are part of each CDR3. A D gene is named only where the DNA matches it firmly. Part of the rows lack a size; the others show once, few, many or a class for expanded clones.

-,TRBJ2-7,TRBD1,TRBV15,CATSRVTGTGGYEQYF,TGTGCCACCAGCAGGGTTACCGGGACAGGGGGCTACGAGCAGTACTTC
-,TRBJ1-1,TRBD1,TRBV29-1,CSVAPGQGHEAFF,TGCAGCGTCGCTCCGGGACAGGGTCATGAAGCTTTCTTT
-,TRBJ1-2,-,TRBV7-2,CASSLGQKPYGYTF,TGTGCCAGCAGCTTAGGGCAGAAACCGTATGGCTACACCTTC
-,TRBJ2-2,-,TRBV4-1,CASSLEEVGVTGELFF,TGCGCCAGCAGCCTGGAGGAGGTTGGTGTGACCGGGGAGCTGTTTTTT
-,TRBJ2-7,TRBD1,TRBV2,CASSPDRGAAYEQYF,TGTGCCAGCAGTCCCGACAGGGGCGCTGCCTACGAGCAGTACTTC
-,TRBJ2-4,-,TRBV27,CASSSGYSAKNIQYF,TGTGCCAGCAGTTCGGGTTATTCGGCCAAAAACATTCAGTACTTC
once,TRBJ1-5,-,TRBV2,CASSPTLGASNQPQHF,TGTGCCAGCAGTCCCACGTTGGGGGCTAGCAATCAGCCCCAGCATTTT
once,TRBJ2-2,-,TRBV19,CASSPSGGTGELFF,TGTGCCAGTAGTCCCAGTGGAGGGACCGGGGAGCTGTTTTTT
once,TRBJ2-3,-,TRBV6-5,CASSLGGHLTDTQYF,TGTGCCAGCAGTCTAGGTGGACATCTGACCGATACGCAGTATTTT
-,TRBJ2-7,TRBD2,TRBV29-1,CSVRTSGDEQYF,TGCAGCGTTCGGACTAGCGGTGACGAGCAGTACTTC
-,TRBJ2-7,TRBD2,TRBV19,CASSQTSASYEQYF,TGTGCCAGTAGTCAGACTAGCGCGAGCTACGAGCAGTACTTC
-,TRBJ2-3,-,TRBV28,CAGGVPGTDTQYF,TGTGCGGGCGGGGTGCCAGGCACAGATACGCAGTATTTT
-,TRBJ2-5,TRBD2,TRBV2,CASSQPSGGGYF,TGTGCCAGCAGCCAACCTAGCGGCGGGGGGTACTTC
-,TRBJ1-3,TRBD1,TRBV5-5,CASSQGTPGQQFGNTIYF,TGTGCCAGCAGCCAGGGCACCCCGGGACAGCAATTCGGAAACACCATATATTTT
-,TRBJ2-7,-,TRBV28,CASSLSGRPRAYEQYF,TGTGCCAGCAGTTTATCGGGCCGTCCGAGGGCCTACGAGCAGTACTTC
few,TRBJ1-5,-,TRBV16,CASSQSASQPQHF,TGTGCCAGCAGCCAATCGGCTAGTCAGCCCCAGCATTTT
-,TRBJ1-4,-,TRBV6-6,CASSTPQSNEKLFF,TGTGCCAGCAGTACACCCCAGTCTAATGAAAAACTGTTTTTT
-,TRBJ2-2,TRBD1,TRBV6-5,CASRRDRATGELFF,TGTGCCAGCAGAAGGGACAGGGCCACCGGGGAGCTGTTTTTT
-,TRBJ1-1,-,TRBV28,CASSLRQIDTEAFF,TGTGCCAGCAGTCTAAGACAGATCGACACTGAAGCTTTCTTT
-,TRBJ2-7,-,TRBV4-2,CASSQEFQVYEQYF,TGTGCCAGCAGCCAAGAGTTCCAGGTCTACGAGCAGTACTTC
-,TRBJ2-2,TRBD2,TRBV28,CASSSGGVNTGELFF,TGTGCCAGCAGTTCCGGGGGGGTGAACACCGGGGAGCTGTTTTTT
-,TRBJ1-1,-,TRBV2,CASSEVGGQTEAFF,TGTGCCAGCAGTGAGGTGGGGGGGCAGACTGAAGCTTTCTTT
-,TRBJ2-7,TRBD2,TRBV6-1,CASSVGAGEKGEQYF,TGTGCCAGCAGTGTGGGAGCGGGGGAAAAAGGCGAGCAGTACTTC